This T cell receptor (beta chain) was sequenced during a study of preoperative IRX-2 immunotherapy in early breast cancer. Germline V CDR1 and CDR2: SGHVS, FQNEAQ. The CDR3 loop spans 17 amino acids. Trimming removed 4 bases from V and 5 bases from J; junction bases left unmatched: 16. TCRdb keeps only in-frame clones here, not all; method: immunoSEQ multiplex PCR. The sample carries 25,000 or so clones, around 96% recorded once. Stated treatment: preoperative locoregional IRX-2 cytokine immunotherapy. The receptor comes from a human donor with breast cancer. The input for sequencing was tumor tissue, taken after IRX-2 immunotherapy. V is TRBV7-8 and J is TRBJ1-1, with 7 bases lining up with TRBD1. The DNA for the CDR3 is TGTGCCAGCAGCTACAATAAGGGGGCCCTTTTAGGGACTGAAGCTTTCTTT. This codes for CASSYNKGALLGTEAFF.